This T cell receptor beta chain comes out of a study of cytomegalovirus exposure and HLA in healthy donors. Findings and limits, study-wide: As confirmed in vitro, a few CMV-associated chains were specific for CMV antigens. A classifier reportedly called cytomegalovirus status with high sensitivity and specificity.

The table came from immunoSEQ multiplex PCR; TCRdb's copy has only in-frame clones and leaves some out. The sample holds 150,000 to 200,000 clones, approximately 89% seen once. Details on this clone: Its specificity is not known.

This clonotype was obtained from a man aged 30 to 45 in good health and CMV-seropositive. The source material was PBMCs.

As DNA, the CDR3 is TGTGCCAGCAGTGAGTGGTACGAGCAGTACTTC. It is translated as CASSEWYEQYF. This chain links TRBV6-1 with TRBJ2-7; D unclear. CDR3 length equals 11 residues. Germline loops: CDR1 MNHNS, CDR2 SASEGT. Trimming left V 3 bases short and J 4 bases short, with 4 bases between.